Listed here is a single T cell receptor (beta chain). Its antigen is undetermined. It was with 60 Vbeta and 13 Jbeta primers that the PCR ran. Libraries were prepared by immunoSEQ multiplex PCR; TCRdb keeps only in-frame clonotypes and omits some of them. The repertoire has about 160,000 clones, roughly three quarters of them found once; the top ten carry roughly 6.4%. This sample was included in a study of cytomegalovirus exposure and HLA in healthy donors. Study-wide background: Among several hundred genotyped donors, roughly 81% fell in the Caucasian-associated ancestry cluster.

General observations from the study: Excluded were some V segments that proved indistinguishable, including TRBV6-2 and TRBV6-3. In terms of immune exposure information, only CMV serostatus was available. Among the CMV-associated chains, three were confirmed in vitro as specific for CMV antigens.

Germline CDR1 reads SGHRS; CDR2 reads YFSETQ. V was shortened by 0 bases and J by 4 bases, with 7 bases between the two germline ends. This CDR3 has 14 residues. V and J are TRBV5-1 and TRBJ2-2; D is possibly TRBD1 (5 bases). Source material: PBMCs. This TCR was recovered from a woman aged 40 to 50 in good health and CMV-seropositive. CDR3 in amino acids: CASSLGQPTGELFF. In nucleotides, the CDR3 is TGCGCCAGCAGCTTGGGACAGCCCACCGGGGAGCTGTTTTTT.